This TCR beta chain originates from a study of blood T cell repertoires in COVID-19. About the research overall: The study drew acute and convalescent COVID-19 samples from the United States, Italy and Spain. T cells, B-cell-depleted T cells, or PBMCs supplied cDNA or gDNA.

Recruited during active infection, patients (from Seattle) were subsequently followed longitudinally. Sequencing used immunoSEQ multiplex PCR; TCRdb keeps in-frame clones, though not all of them. The table lists roughly 150,000 clones, around four fifths of them singletons. This sequence originates from an elderly woman with COVID-19, enrolled during active disease. The specimen sequenced was peripheral blood.

The chain's CDR3 is CASSYSRTSGETQYF. In nucleotides, the CDR3 is TGTGCCAGCAGTTACTCGCGGACTAGCGGTGAGACCCAGTACTTC. This chain connects TRBV6-5 to TRBJ2-5, with 10 bases that match TRBD2. This CDR3 is 15 amino acids long. In germline, CDR1 is MNHEY, CDR2 SVGAGI. The V gene end was trimmed by 0 bases and the J gene end by 5 bases; junction bases not matched to a gene: 3.